The clone carrying this T cell receptor (beta chain) came up many times. Its antigen remains unknown. This sample is part of a study of T cell repertoires in cytomegalovirus infection. Overall study context: Public TCR beta signatures were indicative of both CMV infection and a matching HLA type. The study's findings and limits: Individuals carrying CMV plus the relevant HLA were identified by cumulative frequency of public TCR beta families.

V shed 0 bases and J shed 1 base, with 9 bases lying between them. The CDR3 length is 15 residues. Germline V CDR1 and CDR2: SGHVS, FQNEAQ. TCRdb independently ran MiXCR on the reads; one entry per CDR3 protein. The top ten hold about 14% of the sample, which has hundreds of thousands of distinct CDR3 sequences, roughly 30% seen once. This specimen consisted of cultured CD8+ T cells from PBMCs, obtained from culture after CMV antigen stimulation. The clonotype originates from a human donor in good health (CMV status not recorded). Some clones in this sample may be carry-over from other donors' samples. V gene TRBV7-8 combines with J gene TRBJ1-1; D is unclear. Written as DNA, the CDR3 is TGTGCCAGCAGCTTAGCGCAGTGGAAGAACACTGAAGCTTTCTTT. Translating gives CASSLAQWKNTEAFF.